Shown below are 16 T cell receptor beta chains from a single sample sequenced in a study of siplizumab effects on memory and regulatory T cells. Here immunoSEQ multiplex PCR was the method, and the copy in TCRdb shows in-frame clones only, minus some. The sample records 90,000 to 110,000 clones, 90% to 95% being singletons. The sample was CD4+ T cells sorted from blood. Receptors originate from a human donor in good health.

J is TRBJ1-2 and V is TRBV29-1; 8 bases align to TRBD1. V shed 7 bases and J 8 bases; nucleotides not matched to a gene: 12. The CDR3 consists of 13 residues. From germline, CDR1 is SQVTM and CDR2 ANQGSEA. The CDR3 reads CSGQGRGRGGYTF. CDR3 bases: TGCAGCGGCCAGGGCAGGGGGCGAGGGGGCTACACCTTC. Drawing the rest from reference TRBV29-1 and TRBJ1-2, the complete variable domain is SAVISQKPSRDICQRGTSLTIQCQVDSQVTMMFWYRQQPGQSLTLIATANQGSEATYESGFVIDKFPISRPNLTFSTLTVSNMSPEDSSIYLCSGQGRGRGGYTFGSGTRLTVV.

The chain is built from TRBV12-5 and TRBJ2-1, with 10 bases aligning to TRBD1. The CDR3 totals 17 residues. The V and J ends lost 5 bases and 5 bases, in that order; junction bases with no gene match: 12. Germline-derived CDR1 and CDR2 are LGHNT and FRNRAP. The CDR3 coding sequence is TGTGCTAGTGGTCCGTGGACCGGGACAGGGGTCCACAATGAGCAGTTCTTC. Translated, it gives CASGPWTGTGVHNEQFF.

This sequence joins TRBV21-1 and TRBJ1-1. TRBV21-1 is listed as a pseudogene. The CDR3 length is 16 residues. The CDR3 loop is CASSAPRVEGGTEAFF. Here the CDR3 DNA reads TGTGCCAGCAGCGCCCCCCGGGTGGAGGGGGGCACTGAAGCTTTCTTT.

The gene calls are TRBV28 and TRBJ2-7, with 9 bases aligning to TRBD1. Germline values: CDR1 MDHEN, CDR2 SYDVKM. The CDR3 has 17 residues. The V and J ends lost 4 bases and 2 bases, in that order; junction bases with no gene match: 12. CDR3 in DNA: TGTGCCAGCAGTTCTCGGGGCCGAGGACAGGGGACCTACGAGCAGTACTTC. This gives the protein CASSSRGRGQGTYEQYF. Full variable domain (remainder filled in from reference TRBV28 and TRBJ2-7): DVKVTQSSRYLVKRTGEKVFLECVQDMDHENMFWYRQDPGLGLRLIYFSYDVKMKEKGDIPEGYSVSREKKERFSLILESASTNQTSMYLCASSSRGRGQGTYEQYFGPGTRLTVT.

The CDR3 sequence is CSARGTYQAFF. Written as DNA, the CDR3 is TGCAGTGCTAGAGGGACTTATCAAGCTTTCTTT. This sequence joins TRBV20-1 and TRBJ1-1; D gene unclear. V lost 1 base and J lost 9, with 9 bases in between. Germline loops: CDR1 DFQATT, CDR2 SNEGSKA (reference sequence). The CDR3 totals 11 residues.

This clone was seen a few times. CDR3 DNA sequence: TGCGCCACCTCGAGTGCGGGATCCTACAATGAGCAGTTCTTC. Its translation: CATSSAGSYNEQFF. The chain recombines TRBV5-1 with TRBJ2-1; D may be TRBD2 (6 bases). The V end lost 9 bases, the J end lost 1 base, and 14 bases lay between the germline ends. CDR1 is SGHRS, CDR2 YFSETQ, per germline. The CDR3 length is 14 residues. Based on the CDR3 plus reference TRBV5-1 and TRBJ2-1, the full variable domain is KAGVTQTPRYLIKTRGQQVTLSCSPISGHRSVSWYQQTPGQGLQFLFEYFSETQRNKGNFPGRFSGRQFSNSRSEMNVSTLELGDSALYLCATSSAGSYNEQFFGPGTRLTVL.

This clone is a singleton in its sample. The CDR3 nucleotides read TGCGCCAGCAGGCACAGGGGTGGGACTGAAGCTTTCTTT. It encodes CASRHRGGTEAFF. The rearrangement uses TRBV10-1 and TRBJ1-1; 7 bases line up with TRBD1. Per germline, CDR1 WNHNN and CDR2 SYGVQD (reference sequence). The CDR3 loop spans 13 amino acids. Trimming at V came to 6 bases and at J to 5 bases, leaving 6 bases not matched to a gene.

This rearrangement joins TRBV2 to TRBJ1-1, with 8 bases identical to TRBD1. This CDR3 contains 13 residues. Trimming cost V 7 bases and J 6 bases; bases outside gene matches: 7. CDR1 and CDR2 from the germline V gene are SNHLY and FYNNEI. CDR3 residues: CASKGQGNSEAFF. CDR3 DNA sequence: TGTGCCAGCAAAGGACAGGGCAACTCTGAAGCTTTCTTT.

J is TRBJ2-5 and V is TRBV5-1, with D unclear. The CDR3 is made up of 15 amino acids. The germline CDR1 and CDR2 sequences are SGHRS and YFSETQ. Trimming left V 1 base short and J 4 bases short, with 14 bases between. This CDR3 is CASSLRPALGETQYF. Written as DNA, the CDR3 is TGCGCCAGCAGCTTGCGTCCGGCCTTGGGAGAGACCCAGTACTTC.

The rearrangement links TRBV5-1 to TRBJ2-7; D not resolved. V was pared by 0 bases and J by 0 bases, with 7 bases between. Germline V gives CDR1 SGHRS, CDR2 YFSETQ. CDR3 size: 14 residues. DNA for the CDR3: TGCGCCAGCAGCTTGGGAGTCGGCTCCTACGAGCAGTACTTC. Amino acids: CASSLGVGSYEQYF.

This rearrangement joins TRBV6-5 to TRBJ2-7, with 7 bases that match TRBD2. Germline CDR1 reads MNHEY; CDR2 reads SVGAGI. Germline trimming cut 0 bases from V and 1 base from J; bases unmatched to any gene: 3. CDR3 length: 15 amino acids. The CDR3 spells CASSYSAGPSYEQYF. The CDR3 DNA reads TGTGCCAGCAGTTACTCAGCGGGGCCTTCCTACGAGCAGTACTTC.

J is TRBJ2-2 and V is TRBV30; D gene ambiguous. The V gene's germline CDR1 is GTSNPN and CDR2 SVGIG (reference sequence). This CDR3 is 12 amino acids long. Trimming cost V 3 bases and J 7 bases, with 9 bases left between them. The CDR3 DNA reads as TGTGCCTGGAGGTCGGCAATCGGGGAGCTGTTTTTT. Translating it yields CAWRSAIGELFF. The complete variable domain, with remaining parts taken from reference TRBV30 and TRBJ2-2, reads SQTIHQWPATLVQPVGSPLSLECTVEGTSNPNLYWYRQAAGRGLQLLFYSVGIGQISSEVPQNLSASRPQDRQFILSSKKLLLSDSGFYLCAWRSAIGELFFGEGSRLTVL.

This chain connects TRBV4-1 to TRBJ1-1, with D perhaps TRBD1 (5 bases). The V end was cut by 2 bases, the J end by 7 bases, with 11 bases between. The germline gives CDR1 MGHRA, CDR2 YSYEKL. This CDR3 comprises 13 residues. CDR3 DNA sequence: TGCGCCAGCAGCCAAACCTTTGGGGGTGAAGCTTTCTTT. Protein sequence: CASSQTFGGEAFF.

The chain links TRBV5-6 to TRBJ2-5; 8 positions agree with TRBD1. CDR1 is SGHDT and CDR2 is YYEEEE in the germline V gene. This CDR3 region has 15 residues. The junction had 10 bases not matched to a gene; V was cut back by 4 bases and J by 5 bases. The DNA for the CDR3 is TGTGCCAGCAGCCTGGAGACAGGGGTTGTGGAGACCCAGTACTTC. Translated: CASSLETGVVETQYF.

CDR3 DNA: TGCGCCAGCAGTGAGGACAGGGAGGGCGGCAATCAGCCCCAGCATTTT. It codes for CASSEDREGGNQPQHF. The chain carries TRBV10-1 and TRBJ1-5; TRBD1 matches at 7 bases. The CDR3 is 16 amino acids. Germline values: CDR1 WNHNN, CDR2 SYGVQD (reference sequence). Losses at the gene ends were 2 bases for V and 2 bases for J; bases not matched to a gene: 6.

The chain uses TRBV27 and TRBJ2-7; a possible D gene is TRBD1 (6 bases). From germline, CDR1 is MNHEY and CDR2 SMNVEV (reference sequence). Trimming removed 7 bases from V and 4 bases from J, with 14 bases in between. The CDR3 extends over 13 amino acids. The CDR3 DNA is TGTGCCAGCAAACGACAGGAGAAATACGAGCAGTACTTC. Protein sequence: CASKRQEKYEQYF.